The 26 T cell receptor beta chains listed next were all sequenced from one sample in a study of molecular identifiers for immune sequencing clone quantification (dated by TCRdb to 2016 to 2018). Library prep was done by PCR. The listed sequencing device is NextSeq 500. TCRdb itself trimmed the public reads at Q25 with fastp, ran MiXCR and retained productive beta chains. Every distinct CDR3 protein forms one entry, paired with its most common genes and DNA. Present in this sample are 85,000 to 120,000 distinct CDR3 sequences, about 32% of which were seen just once. Together, the top ten hold roughly 10% of the sample. The sequenced sample was naive CD8+ T cells from blood, with Jurkat cell RNA spiked in. Sample cell subset or site, as interpreted from the label and publication: FACS-sorted CD8+CD4-CCR7+CD45RA+ naive T cells. Receptors originate from a human donor in good health. Some libraries in this study had Jurkat cell RNA spiked in.

This chain connects TRBV29-1 to TRBJ2-5, with D tentatively TRBD2 (5 bases). The CDR3 is made up of 12 amino acids. Trimming left V 4 bases short and J 7 bases short, with 13 bases between. Germline values: CDR1 SQVTM, CDR2 ANQGSEA. The CDR3 region has the DNA TGCAGCGTTGCGGGCGCTCGGGGGACCCAGTACTTC. Its protein product is CSVAGARGTQYF.

In the case of this clonotype: A much larger clone differs by one base, so this may be a read error. The genes are TRBV29-1 and TRBJ2-1, with D possibly being TRBD1 or TRBD2 (5 bases each). V was trimmed by 4 bases and J by 9 bases, leaving 16 bases between them. Per germline, CDR1 SQVTM and CDR2 ANQGSEA. The CDR3 has 13 residues. The CDR3 bases are TGCAGCGTTGGAGGGGTCTCTCTCGGTGAGCAGTTCTTC. Translated, it gives CSVGGVSLGEQFF.

For this clonotype: A junction boundary mismatches the germline segment, possibly from a read error. The genes are TRBV29-1 and TRBJ2-1; possibly TRBD2 for D (6 bases). The germline V gene encodes CDR1 SQVTM and CDR2 ANQGSEA. The CDR3 totals 15 residues. The CDR3 loop is CCVPAIMTGVNEQFF. In nucleotides, the CDR3 is TGCTGCGTGCCAGCGATAATGACGGGAGTGAATGAGCAGTTCTTC.

As regards this clonotype: This sequence may be a read error, since a much larger clone differs from it by one base. The rearrangement uses TRBV5-6 and TRBJ1-1; the D gene is possibly TRBD1 (5 bases). This CDR3 has 14 residues. V gave up 4 bases and J gave up 4 bases, with 14 bases separating them. Per germline, CDR1 SGHDT and CDR2 YYEEEE. The CDR3 DNA reads as TGTGCCAGCAGCGAGGTCGGGACGCGCACTGAAGCTTTCTTT. Its translation: CASSEVGTRTEAFF. Using reference TRBV5-6 and TRBJ1-1 for the parts outside the CDR3, the full variable domain is DAGVTQSPTHLIKTRGQQVTLRCSPKSGHDTVSWYQQALGQGPQFIFQYYEEEERQRGNFPDRFSGHQFPNYSSELNVNALLLGDSALYLCASSEVGTRTEAFFGQGTRLTVV.

About this clonotype: The germline gene is not matched at one end of the junction; a read error may be the cause. The CDR3: CASSHGQGNGKLFF. CDR3 nucleotide sequence: TGCGCCAGCAGCCACGGACAGGGTAATGGAAAACTGTTTTTT. This rearrangement joins TRBV4-1 to TRBJ1-4, with TRBD1 matching 8 bases. There are 14 residues in the CDR3. Germline V CDR1 and CDR2: MGHRA, YSYEKL.

There are many counts of this clonotype. At one of its ends the junction is not consistent with the germline gene, which may arise from a read error. V is TRBV7-7 and J is TRBJ2-5, with TRBD2 matching over 14 bases. Germline values: CDR1 SSHAT, CDR2 FNYEAQ (reference sequence). This CDR3 region has 15 residues. For the CDR3, the DNA is TGTGCTAGCAGCCCGGGACTAGCGGGAGTTGAGACCCAGTACTTC. Residues: CASSPGLAGVETQYF.

The rearrangement links TRBV2 to TRBJ1-1; D gene unclear. The ends were cut back, 9 bases at V and 1 base at J, with 15 bases in the middle. The CDR3 extends over 14 amino acids. Looked up from germline, CDR1 is SNHLY and CDR2 is FYNNEI. The CDR3 DNA sequence: TGTGCCAGGCATGATGACGGAACGAACACTGAAGCTTTCTTT. Translated, it gives CARHDDGTNTEAFF.

The chain is built from TRBV12-3 or TRBV12-4 and TRBJ1-1; D is unresolved. The CDR3 covers 17 residues. V lost 2 bases and J lost 0, with 16 bases in between. CDR3 nucleotides: TGTGCCAGCAGTTTACGGTTCTCGGTCGGAGTGAACACTGAAGCTTTCTTT. Protein product: CASSLRFSVGVNTEAFF.

This clonotype occurred a few times. The CDR3 loop reads CASSVARVEVYEQYF. CDR3 sequence (DNA): TGTGCCAGCAGCGTAGCCCGGGTTGAAGTCTACGAGCAGTACTTC. The V gene is TRBV9, the J gene TRBJ2-7; D ambiguous. CDR1 SGDLS and CDR2 YYNGEE come from the germline V gene. V was trimmed by 0 bases and J by 3 bases, leaving 13 bases between them. There are 15 residues in the CDR3.

The rearrangement uses TRBV5-6 and TRBJ2-3; D is unresolved. The CDR3 is 12 residues long. V was cut by 0 bases and J by 8 bases, with 7 bases left in between. Germline CDR1 SGHDT, CDR2 YYEEEE. CDR3 sequence (DNA): TGTGCCAGCAGCTTGGACTATTCTACGCAGTATTTT. Encoded protein: CASSLDYSTQYF.

CDR3 DNA: TGTGCCAGCGGCGGGACAGAGAGCAATCAGCCCCAGCATTTT. This sequence encodes CASGGTESNQPQHF. The chain is built from TRBV12-3 or TRBV12-4 and TRBJ1-5, with 7 bases identical to TRBD1. Trimming at V came to 8 bases and at J to 1 base, leaving 5 bases not matched to a gene. CDR3 length: 14 amino acids.

This clonotype was found many times. The rearrangement links TRBV29-1 to TRBJ2-7; D might be TRBD2 (6 bases). The CDR3 spans 12 residues. Between the trimmed V and J ends, which lost 6 bases and 2 bases, there was a span of 11 bases. The V gene's germline CDR1 is SQVTM and CDR2 ANQGSEA. CDR3 protein: CSVWGEAYEQYF. DNA of the CDR3: TGCAGCGTGTGGGGGGAAGCCTACGAGCAGTACTTC.

On this clonotype itself: This may come from a read error, since a much larger clone is one base off. The chain combines TRBV28 with TRBJ2-2; weak D call: TRBD2 (5 bases). The germline CDR1 and CDR2 sequences are MDHEN and SYDVKM. The CDR3 totals 15 residues. V dropped 8 bases and J dropped 0 bases, with 13 bases sitting between them. The CDR3 DNA is TGTGCCAGCGAGGAGGCCGGGGCGAACACCGGGGAGCTGTTTTTT. The encoded protein is CASEEAGANTGELFF.

As regards this clonotype: No conserved phenylalanine or tryptophan is present at the end of the CDR3, so a read error is the likely explanation. V is TRBV6-5 and J is TRBJ2-1; 11 nucleotides agree with TRBD1. Per germline, CDR1 MNHEY and CDR2 SVGAGI. This CDR3 has 13 amino acids. V lost 8 bases to trimming and J lost 7 bases; unmatched junction nucleotides: 4. As DNA, the CDR3 is TGTGCCAGCGGACAGGGGGCCAGGAATGAGCAGTTCATC. It translates to CASGQGARNEQFI.

This clonotype came up a few times. This chain connects TRBV12-3 or TRBV12-4 to TRBJ2-3, with D perhaps TRBD2 (5 bases). The CDR3 is 17 amino acids. V was pared by 1 base and J by 5 bases, with 19 bases between. The DNA for the CDR3 is TGTGCCAGCAGTTTAGGATGGCGGGCCCCCGGGGTAGATACGCAGTATTTT. This translates into CASSLGWRAPGVDTQYF.

At least ten counts were recorded for this clonotype. V and J are TRBV5-1 and TRBJ2-3; TRBD2 aligns across 7 bases. This CDR3 comprises 15 residues. V lost 4 bases to trimming and J lost 2 bases; unmatched junction nucleotides: 7. Germline V CDR1 and CDR2: SGHRS, YFSETQ. The CDR3 DNA reads TGCGCCAGCAGCCCCGGCGGGGGTTACACAGATACGCAGTATTTT. Translating it yields CASSPGGGYTDTQYF.

The chain has TRBV6-6 and TRBJ2-1; D may be TRBD1 or TRBD2 (5 bases each). Gene TRBJ2-7 matches the end of the DNA better, so the J call may be wrong. From germline, CDR1 is MNHNY and CDR2 SVGAGI (reference sequence). The CDR3 is made up of 13 amino acids. This CDR3 is CASTTGAYNEQYF. CDR3 coding DNA: TGTGCCAGCACGACCGGGGCCTACAATGAGCAGTACTTC.

The chain carries TRBV7-8 and TRBJ2-7, with D possibly being TRBD2 (5 bases). Trimming took 0 bases from V and 0 from J, leaving 12 bases between them. The CDR3 has 16 residues. Per germline, CDR1 SGHVS and CDR2 FQNEAQ. The CDR3 DNA reads TGTGCCAGCAGCTTAGCGCGGGTTGTGAGCTCCTACGAGCAGTACTTC. Protein product: CASSLARVVSSYEQYF.

This clonotype has a handful of counts. The V and J genes are TRBV7-9 and TRBJ2-5, with D unclear. The CDR3 is made up of 12 amino acids. V was cut by 1 base and J by 9 bases, with 9 bases left in between. Germline assignment: CDR1 SEHNR and CDR2 FQNEAQ (reference sequence). CDR3 bases: TGTGCCAGCAGCTTAGGACCGGGCTCCCAGTACTTC. As protein: CASSLGPGSQYF.

Points on this clonotype: An end of the junction does not agree with germline; a read error may underlie this. This rearrangement joins TRBV5-3 to TRBJ2-3, with unresolved D. TRBV5-3 carries the ORF label, with uncertain function. The CDR3 consists of 15 residues. DNA for the CDR3: TGTGCCAGCAGCTTGTATGTGGGCCGCACAGATACGCAGTATTTT. Amino acids: CASSLYVGRTDTQYF.

The V call is TRBV12-3 or TRBV12-4, the J call TRBJ2-2; D gene ambiguous. The ends were cut back, 4 bases at V and 5 bases at J, with 8 bases in the middle. This CDR3 spans 13 amino acids. This CDR3 reads CASSYGMTGELFF. CDR3 DNA: TGTGCCAGCAGTTATGGGATGACCGGGGAGCTGTTTTTT.

The chain couples TRBV4-1 to TRBJ2-3; D remains unclear. CDR1 MGHRA and CDR2 YSYEKL come from the germline V gene. The CDR3 consists of 15 residues. V was cut by 1 base and J by 2 bases, with 10 bases left in between. CDR3 region: CASSQVPQPTDTQYF. DNA of the CDR3: TGCGCCAGCAGCCAAGTCCCGCAACCCACAGATACGCAGTATTTT.

This clonotype has only a few counts. The chain is built from TRBV28 and TRBJ1-5; no reliable D call. The length of the CDR3 is 12 residues. V lost 3 bases and J lost 9, with 9 bases in between. The V gene's germline CDR1 is MDHEN and CDR2 SYDVKM. In DNA form, the CDR3 reads TGTGCCAGCAGTTTTGCCGTTGGGCCCCAGCATTTT. Its protein is CASSFAVGPQHF.

The sample holds a few counts of this clonotype. The V gene is TRBV15, the J gene TRBJ2-4; D gene ambiguous. With 2 bases removed from V and 9 bases from J, the gap between germline ends came to 8 bases. Germline values: CDR1 LNHNV, CDR2 YYDKDF (reference sequence). The CDR3 length is 12 residues. The CDR3 region is CATSRTMIIQYF. The CDR3 nucleotides read TGTGCCACCAGCAGAACAATGATCATTCAGTACTTC.

This clonotype was seen repeatedly, ten times or more. This chain connects TRBV27 to TRBJ2-4, with TRBD1 matching 7 bases. This CDR3 has 14 amino acids. Germline-derived CDR1 and CDR2 are MNHEY and SMNVEV (reference sequence). V trimming: 3 bases; J trimming: 2 bases; junction bases outside the gene matches: 1. As DNA, the CDR3 is TGTGCCAGCAGTTTTAGGGGGCCCAAAAACATTCAGTACTTC. Its protein is CASSFRGPKNIQYF.

The J gene is TRBJ2-3, the V gene TRBV20-1, with D maybe TRBD2 (6 bases). Per the germline V gene, CDR1 is DFQATT and CDR2 is SNEGSKA (reference sequence). V dropped 0 bases and J dropped 5 bases, with 18 bases sitting between them. The CDR3 loop spans 16 amino acids. The CDR3: CSARDDPGTWQDTQYF. CDR3 nucleotide sequence: TGCAGTGCTAGAGATGATCCCGGGACTTGGCAAGATACGCAGTATTTT.